This T cell receptor (beta chain) was identified during a study of T cell responses to AZD1222 COVID-19 vaccine. Whole-study findings and limits: Elevations in Spike-specific TCR breadth and depth followed administration of two AZD1222 doses. Regions 160-218 and 743-854 dominated among vaccine-associated CD4 TCRs spanning spike.

TCRdb keeps only in-frame clones here, not all; method: immunoSEQ multiplex PCR. In the table there are some 130,000 clones, approximately 91% of which are singletons. The CDR3 is 13 residues long. Deletions cut 2 bases from V and 7 bases from J, with 13 bases between. Germline-derived CDR1 and CDR2 are SGHDT and YYEEEE. A remark on this clone: What it recognizes is unknown.

This TCR derives from an adult who received the AZD1222 COVID-19 vaccine. The chain combines TRBV5-6 with TRBJ2-7; D ambiguous. The starting material was peripheral blood, obtained 28 days after the second AZD1222 dose. The CDR3 DNA reads as TGTGCCAGCAGCTTAGACCTAACCGGGGAGCAGTACTTC. Its protein product is CASSLDLTGEQYF.